Listed below are T cell receptor beta chains from one sample, sequenced in a study of cytomegalovirus exposure and HLA in healthy donors. Profiling relied on immunoSEQ multiplex PCR, and the TCRdb table lists in-frame clones only, not all of them. The sample has fewer than 200,000 clones; 70% to 80% are singletons. Material: PBMCs. The receptors were sampled from a woman in her twenties or thirties in good health and CMV-seropositive. The CDR3 runs from the conserved cysteine through the conserved F or W. Fields, in order: CDR3 length, V gene, J gene, CDR3 protein.

>14|TRBV27|TRBJ2-3
CASSQTGGTDTQYF
>14|TRBV7-2|TRBJ2-3
CASSPDRGRGTQYF
>17|TRBV11-1|TRBJ2-1
CASSFLAGRSSYNEQFF
>15|TRBV19|TRBJ1-1
CASSILSRGFTEAFF
>16|TRBV30|TRBJ1-2
CAWSFTGAGANYGYTF
>16|TRBV5-1|TRBJ2-4
CASSLASPVAKNIQYF
>13|TRBV28|TRBJ2-1
CASSFPDNNEQFF
>13|TRBV19|TRBJ1-2
CASSGSVANGYTF
>15|TRBV5-1|TRBJ2-7
CASSSRTGASYEQYF
>14|TRBV9|TRBJ2-2
CASSQGLGSGELFF
>14|TRBV6-1|TRBJ2-3
CASSEEGRRDTQYF
>16|TRBV4-1|TRBJ2-7
CASSRIPSGGSPEQYF
>12|TRBV28|TRBJ1-1
CASKRGEGQAFF
>13|TRBV19|TRBJ2-5
CASSLDRVETQYF
>16|TRBV5-1|TRBJ1-2
CASSPTVQGSAYGYTF
>13|TRBV6-4|TRBJ1-1
CASSDGRNTEAFF
>14|TRBV2|TRBJ1-1
CASRQPGDYTEAFF
>17|TRBV9|TRBJ1-2
CASSASSPGGENYGYTF
>16|TRBV19|TRBJ1-5
CASSRRTGESNQPQHF
>15|TRBV7-3|TRBJ2-7
CASSLTGLAGDEQYF
>12|TRBV10-3|TRBJ1-5
CAMGTINQPQHF
>13|TRBV2|TRBJ1-6
CASSGQTVEPLHF
>16|TRBV5-5|TRBJ1-2
CASSTVPGQAWYGYTF
>15|TRBV7-2|TRBJ2-1
CASSFGGAGAGEQFF
>15|TRBV12-5|TRBJ1-4
CASGPGTGGVRKLFF
>12|TRBV27|TRBJ2-7
CATRGSSYEQYF
>18|TRBV28|TRBJ2-7
CASSSPTDTISSGYEQYF
>15|TRBV6-6|TRBJ1-4
CASSPRLPTNEKLFF
>14|TRBV28|TRBJ2-7
CASSRTGGPYEQYF
>15|TRBV6-4|TRBJ2-1
CASSDSNGGVNEQFF